The TCR beta chain under discussion was sequenced for a study of blood T cell repertoires in COVID-19. Clones were sequenced by immunoSEQ multiplex PCR, and TCRdb holds only the in-frame ones, with some missing. Among about 130,000 clones listed, about 86% were seen once. V dropped 3 bases and J dropped 7 bases, with 10 bases sitting between them. Germline CDR1 reads LGHDT; CDR2 reads YNNKEL (reference sequence). The CDR3 has 13 residues. Input material: peripheral blood. This rearrangement joins TRBV3-1 (or the pseudogene TRBV3-2) to TRBJ1-5; D is ambiguous. This TCR was sampled from a woman aged 45 to 65 who had recovered from COVID-19. CDR3 nucleotide sequence: TGTGCCAGCAGCCAGGAGCGGAAACAGCCCCAGCATTTT. This gives the protein CASSQERKQPQHF.